The 5 T cell receptor beta chains given below trace back to one sample, sequenced in a study of CD8 T cells in ankylosing spondylitis. TCRdb fed the 5' RACE reads into MiXCR, producing one record per CDR3 protein. The table records hundreds of thousands of distinct CDR3 sequences, 20% to 25% of them present only once. Sequences were obtained from blood, either unsorted or a sorted T cell fraction (not recorded which). These receptors were obtained from a male donor with ankylosing spondylitis or in good health (not recorded which).

J is TRBJ2-5 and V is TRBV12-3 or TRBV12-4; possibly TRBD1 or TRBD2 for D (6 bases each). The ends were cut back, 6 bases at V and 6 bases at J, with 17 bases in the middle. This CDR3 has 14 residues. CDR3 coding DNA: TGTGCCAGCAGAGTCGAGGGGGGAAGGAAGACCCAGTACTTC. It specifies CASRVEGGRKTQYF.

The J gene is TRBJ2-5, the V gene TRBV12-3 or TRBV12-4; tentative D call: TRBD2 (6 bases). The CDR3 covers 16 residues. Trimming shortened V by 6 bases and J by 5 bases, and 22 bases separated the two germline ends. CDR3 nucleotides: TGTGCCAGCAGCAAATCCGGGACTCTCGTTTGGGAGACCCAGTACTTC. The encoded protein is CASSKSGTLVWETQYF.

This clonotype occurred a few times. This chain links TRBV20-1 with TRBJ2-7, with D possibly being TRBD2 (6 bases). Trimming left V 3 bases short and J 6 bases short, with 18 bases between. The germline gives CDR1 DFQATT, CDR2 SNEGSKA (reference sequence). This CDR3 comprises 14 residues. CDR3 amino acids: CSARDRDSLSEQYF. The CDR3 nucleotides are TGCAGTGCTAGGGACCGGGACTCCCTGAGCGAGCAGTACTTC.

This clonotype was seen only a few times. This sequence joins TRBV18 and TRBJ2-2; tentatively, D is TRBD1 (6 bases). Deletions cut 10 bases from V and 0 bases from J, with 12 bases between. Germline-derived CDR1 and CDR2 are KGHSH and LQKENI. The CDR3 runs to 14 residues. CDR3 nucleotides: TGTGCCACCCCCGGACAGCCGAACACCGGGGAGCTGTTTTTT. Translated, it gives CATPGQPNTGELFF.

This clonotype came up a few times. This chain joins TRBV7-6 and TRBJ2-2; D is tentatively TRBD1 or TRBD2 (6 bases each). The V gene's germline CDR1 is SGHVS and CDR2 FNYEAQ. This CDR3 region has 16 residues. Trimming removed 0 bases at V and 5 bases at J, with 13 bases between. The CDR3, as DNA: TGTGCCAGCAGCTTAGCGAGCAGGGGAGGTACCGGGGAGCTGTTTTTT. It translates to CASSLASRGGTGELFF.